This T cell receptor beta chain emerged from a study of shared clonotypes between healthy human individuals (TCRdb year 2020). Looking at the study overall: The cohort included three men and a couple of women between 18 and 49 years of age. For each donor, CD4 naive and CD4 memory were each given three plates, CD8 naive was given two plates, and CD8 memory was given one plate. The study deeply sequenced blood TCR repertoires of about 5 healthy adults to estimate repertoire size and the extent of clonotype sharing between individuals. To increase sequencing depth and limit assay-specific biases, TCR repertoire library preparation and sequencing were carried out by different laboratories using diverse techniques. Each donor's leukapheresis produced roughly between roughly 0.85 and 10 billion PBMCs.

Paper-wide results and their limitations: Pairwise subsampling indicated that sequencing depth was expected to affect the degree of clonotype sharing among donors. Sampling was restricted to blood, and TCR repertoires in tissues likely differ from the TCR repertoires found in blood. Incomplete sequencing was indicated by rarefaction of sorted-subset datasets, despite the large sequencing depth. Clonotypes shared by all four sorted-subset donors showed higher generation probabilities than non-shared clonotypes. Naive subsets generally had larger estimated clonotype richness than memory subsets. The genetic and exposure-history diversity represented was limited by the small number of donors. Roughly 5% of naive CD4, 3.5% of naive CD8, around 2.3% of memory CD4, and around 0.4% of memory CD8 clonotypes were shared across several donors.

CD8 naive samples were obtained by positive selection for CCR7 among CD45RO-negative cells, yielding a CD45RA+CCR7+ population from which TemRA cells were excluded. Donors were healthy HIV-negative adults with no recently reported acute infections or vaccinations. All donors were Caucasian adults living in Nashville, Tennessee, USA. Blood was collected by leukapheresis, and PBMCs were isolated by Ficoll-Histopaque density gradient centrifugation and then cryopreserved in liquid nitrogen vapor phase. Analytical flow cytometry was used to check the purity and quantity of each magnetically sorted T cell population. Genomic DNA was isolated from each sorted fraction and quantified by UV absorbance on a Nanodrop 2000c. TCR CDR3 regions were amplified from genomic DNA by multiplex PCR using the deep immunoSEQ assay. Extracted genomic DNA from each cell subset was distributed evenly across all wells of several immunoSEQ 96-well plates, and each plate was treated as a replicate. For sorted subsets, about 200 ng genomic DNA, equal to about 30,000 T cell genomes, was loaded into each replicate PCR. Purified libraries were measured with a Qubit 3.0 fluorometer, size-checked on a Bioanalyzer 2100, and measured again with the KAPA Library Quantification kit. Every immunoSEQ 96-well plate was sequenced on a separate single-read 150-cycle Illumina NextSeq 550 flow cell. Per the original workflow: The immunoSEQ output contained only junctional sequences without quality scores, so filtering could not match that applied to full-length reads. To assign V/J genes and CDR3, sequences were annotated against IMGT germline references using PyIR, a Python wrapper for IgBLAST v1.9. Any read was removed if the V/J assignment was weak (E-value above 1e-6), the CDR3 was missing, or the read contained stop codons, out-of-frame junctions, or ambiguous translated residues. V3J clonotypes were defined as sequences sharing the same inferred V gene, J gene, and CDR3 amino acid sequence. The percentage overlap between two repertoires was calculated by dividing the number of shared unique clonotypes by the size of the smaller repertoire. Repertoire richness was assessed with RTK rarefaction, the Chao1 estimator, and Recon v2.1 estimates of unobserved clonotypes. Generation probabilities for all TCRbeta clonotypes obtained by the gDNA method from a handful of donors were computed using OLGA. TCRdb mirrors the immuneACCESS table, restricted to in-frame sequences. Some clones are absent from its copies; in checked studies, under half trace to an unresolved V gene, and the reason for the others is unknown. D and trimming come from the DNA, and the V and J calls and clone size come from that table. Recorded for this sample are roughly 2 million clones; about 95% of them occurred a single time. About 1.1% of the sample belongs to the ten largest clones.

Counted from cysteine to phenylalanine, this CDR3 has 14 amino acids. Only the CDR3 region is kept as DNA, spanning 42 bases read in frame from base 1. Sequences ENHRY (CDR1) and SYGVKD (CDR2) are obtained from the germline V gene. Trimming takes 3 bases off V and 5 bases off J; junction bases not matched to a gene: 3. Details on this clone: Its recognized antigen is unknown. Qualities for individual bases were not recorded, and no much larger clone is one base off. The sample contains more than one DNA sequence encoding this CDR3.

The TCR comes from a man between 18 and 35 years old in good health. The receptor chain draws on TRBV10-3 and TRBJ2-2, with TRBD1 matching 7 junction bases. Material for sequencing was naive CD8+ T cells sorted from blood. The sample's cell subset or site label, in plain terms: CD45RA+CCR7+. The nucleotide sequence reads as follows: TGTGCCATCAGTGAACCAGGGGGTACCGGGGAGCTGTTTTTT. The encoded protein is CAISEPGGTGELFF.